This entry features one TCR beta chain sequence. This sample was taken from a study of blood T cell repertoires in COVID-19. Turning to the study itself: Sources were T cells, B-cell-depleted T cells, or PBMCs; the material itself was cDNA or gDNA.

As originally analysed: Estimates of nucleated cell counts were drawn from the amplification of reference gene primers. The method was immunoSEQ multiplex PCR; TCRdb's version includes in-frame clones alone and lacks a portion of them. The D gene and trimming were derived from the DNA, and the V and J assignments and clone size from that table. Of about 200,000 clones listed, around 85% were seen once; the top ten hold about 17%. Germline assignment: CDR1 SGHNT and CDR2 YYREEE (reference sequence). This CDR3 is built from 14 residues. J lost 6 bases, V lost 5 bases, and 8 bases had no gene match. Participant-reported clinical history was the basis for cohort assignment.

Sequenced: PBMCs or T cells enriched from blood (not recorded which). The genes are TRBV5-4 and TRBJ1-2; TRBD1 matches at 9 bases. This TCR came from a man in his forties or fifties who had recovered from COVID-19. DNA of the CDR3: TGTGCCAGCAGACCTCGGGACAGGGAGGATGGCTACACCTTC. Protein product: CASRPRDREDGYTF.